What follows are 10 T cell receptor beta chains derived from one specimen sequenced in a study of T cells in Graves' hyperthyroidism and ophthalmopathy. TCR beta CDR3 region amplification was performed from RNA transcripts. In the first-round RT-PCR of the TCR CDR3, the HTBI primer set was used. TCRdb passed the multiplex PCR reads through MiXCR, listing each CDR3 protein once. Counted here are approximately 500,000 distinct CDR3 sequences, about 45% occurring once; the ten biggest clones make up around 7.7%. Sequenced sample: peripheral blood or thyroid tissue (not recorded which). The receptor source for this set is a woman under 30 with Graves' hyperthyroidism.

This clonotype was picked up many times. The rearrangement joins TRBV7-8 to TRBJ1-6; D is undetermined. V lost 1 base and J 0 bases, leaving 13 bases between the germline ends. CDR3 length equals 18 residues. Germline V CDR1 and CDR2: SGHVS, FQNEAQ. The CDR3 sequence is CASSLVPGTSSYNSPLHF. In DNA form, the CDR3 reads TGTGCCAGCAGCTTAGTACCGGGCACGAGCTCCTATAATTCACCCCTCCACTTT.

Remarks on this clonotype: It may be a read error: a sequence one base away is much more abundant. The CDR3 carries no conserved terminal phenylalanine or tryptophan, so it likely arises from a read error. CDR3: CASTDRPGEQYL. CDR3 DNA: TGTGCCAGCACCGACAGGCCGGGCGAGCAGTACCTC. The V call is TRBV12-3 or TRBV12-4, the J call TRBJ2-7; tentative D call: TRBD1 (6 bases). The CDR3 covers 12 residues. With 7 bases removed from V and 6 bases from J, the gap between germline ends came to 13 bases.

The chain has TRBV5-1 and TRBJ2-1; D tentatively fits TRBD1 or TRBD2 (5 bases each). Trimming stripped 6 bases from V and 8 bases from J, with 18 bases between. This CDR3 spans 14 amino acids. Germline-derived CDR1 and CDR2 are SGHRS and YFSETQ. The CDR3 coding sequence is TGCGCCAGCACCCGGGACCCGGAGGTCGATGAGCAGTTCTTC. Its translation is CASTRDPEVDEQFF.

The rearrangement links TRBV7-3 to TRBJ2-7, with D tentatively TRBD1 (6 bases). The germline V and J ends were trimmed by 5 bases and 5 bases, with 19 bases remaining between them. Germline V gene lookup returns CDR1 SGHTA and CDR2 FQGTGA. The CDR3 runs 15 residues. The CDR3: CASSPYADRFDEQYF. The DNA of the CDR3 is TGTGCCAGCAGCCCTTATGCCGACAGGTTCGACGAGCAGTACTTC.

At least ten counts were recorded for this clonotype. The chain joins TRBV7-3 to TRBJ1-1; no definite D call. The CDR3 has 15 residues. V was shortened by 5 bases and J by 5 bases, with 18 bases between the two germline ends. Germline V gene data show CDR1 as SGHTA and CDR2 as FQGTGA. The CDR3 reads CASSLSSGVSTEAFF. Written as DNA, the CDR3 is TGTGCCAGCAGCCTGTCCAGCGGTGTTTCGACTGAAGCTTTCTTT.

The chain joins TRBV3-1 to TRBJ2-7; D is possibly TRBD2 (6 bases). This CDR3 has 18 residues. Germline CDR1 and CDR2: LGHDT and YNNKEL (reference sequence). V lost 1 base and J lost 3, with 22 bases in between. The CDR3 sequence: CASSQVRGLKRSLYEQYF. The CDR3 nucleotides are TGTGCCAGCAGCCAAGTTAGGGGACTCAAACGTTCCCTCTACGAGCAGTACTTC.

In this sample, this clonotype turned up many times. This chain links TRBV7-2 with TRBJ2-3; D gene ambiguous. Trimming shortened V by 5 bases and J by 1 base, and 10 bases separated the two germline ends. Per germline, CDR1 SGHTA and CDR2 FQGNSA. CDR3 length: 14 residues. This chain's CDR3 is CASSPRSGTDTQYF. Written as DNA, the CDR3 is TGTGCCAGCAGCCCCCGGAGTGGCACAGATACGCAGTATTTT.

The chain carries TRBV7-2 and TRBJ1-5; D may be TRBD1 (5 bases). This CDR3 is built from 15 residues. V lost 1 base, J lost 11 bases, and 18 bases lay in between. The germline gives CDR1 SGHTA, CDR2 FQGNSA. The CDR3 here is CASSLGTQGQETQHF. The CDR3 DNA follows: TGTGCCAGCAGCTTAGGTACCCAGGGCCAAGAGACCCAGCATTTT.

The V and J genes are TRBV20-1 and TRBJ2-7; the D gene is possibly TRBD1 (5 bases). V gave up 2 bases and J gave up 3 bases, with 11 bases separating them. CDR1 and CDR2 from the germline V gene are DFQATT and SNEGSKA (reference sequence). This CDR3 has 13 residues. The CDR3 reads CSARTPGHYEQYF. The CDR3 nucleotides read TGCAGTGCTAGAACCCCCGGACACTACGAGCAGTACTTC.

This clonotype was found many times. This chain joins TRBV20-1 and TRBJ2-7; TRBD2 aligns across 12 bases. Germline assignment: CDR1 DFQATT and CDR2 SNEGSKA (reference sequence). V lost 5 bases to trimming and J lost 3 bases; unmatched junction nucleotides: 11. The CDR3 loop spans 16 amino acids. CDR3: CSAGTGGLAGNYEQYF. The CDR3 nucleotides are TGCAGTGCTGGGACGGGAGGACTAGCGGGGAACTACGAGCAGTACTTC.